The clone carrying this T cell receptor beta chain was seen repeatedly, ten times or more. Its antigen is still unknown. V dropped 4 bases and J dropped 3 bases, with 14 bases sitting between them. This CDR3 region has 15 residues. CDR1 SGDLS and CDR2 YYNGEE come from the germline V gene. Stated time point: longitudinal time-point 3. Unsorted libraries came from 2 million PBMCs stored at -80 °C. This record belongs to a study of neurological immune-mediated disorders. MiXCR was run by TCRdb on the 5' RACE reads, yielding one entry per CDR3 protein. Of more than 100,000 distinct CDR3 sequences in the sample, under 14% were seen once. Study-level findings and limits: Among expanded clones, no CDR3 amino acid sequences were shared across subjects, a pattern suggesting private repertoires in all groups.

What was sequenced was PBMCs. This sequence was found in a female donor with HTLV-1-associated myelopathy (HAM/TSP). The chain links TRBV9 to TRBJ2-1, with D perhaps matching TRBD2 (6 bases). CDR3 residues: CASSPGTGFYNEQFF. The CDR3 DNA reads as TGTGCCAGCAGCCCGGGGACTGGGTTCTACAATGAGCAGTTCTTC.